These 18 T cell receptor beta chains were all obtained from the same sample, sequenced in a study of blood T cell dynamics during melanoma immunotherapy. Produced via immunoSEQ multiplex PCR; TCRdb's table is partial and in-frame only. The table records thousands of clones, roughly 97% of them present only once. Described time point: pre-treatment baseline. Sequences were derived from effector memory CD8+ T cells from blood, sampled from a patient treated with checkpoint blockade. The receptors were gathered from a human donor with melanoma.

This clone was seen just once. One end of the junction varies from germline; a read error may be responsible. The CDR3 here is CASSVDRANQPQHF. CDR3 nucleotide sequence: TGTGCCAGTAGTGTAGACAGGGCCAATCAGCCCCAGCATTTT. This sequence joins TRBV19 and TRBJ1-5; 7 bases align to TRBD1. The CDR3 runs to 14 residues. Germline-derived CDR1 and CDR2 are LNHDA and SQIVND (reference sequence). The whole variable domain, filled in from reference TRBV19 and TRBJ1-5, reads DGGITQSPKYLFRKEGQNVTLSCEQNLNHDAMYWYRQDPGQGLRLIYYSQIVNDFQKGDIAEGYSVSREKKESFPLTVTSAQKNPTAFYLCASSVDRANQPQHFGDGTRLSIL.

This clone occurred once. The chain combines TRBV27 with TRBJ1-2; D perhaps matches TRBD1 (6 bases). CDR1 is MNHEY and CDR2 is SMNVEV in the germline V gene (reference sequence). Between the trimmed V and J ends, which lost 0 bases and 8 bases, there was a span of 22 bases. The CDR3 spans 17 residues. The CDR3 bases are TGTGCCAGCAGTTTATCGTCGGGGGCACCACTTGTCTACGGCTACACCTTC. Translated: CASSLSSGAPLVYGYTF.

This clone occurred once. The J gene is TRBJ1-1, the V gene TRBV6-5; a weak D match, TRBD1 (5 bases). With 4 bases removed from V and 4 bases from J, the gap between germline ends came to 13 bases. Germline assignment: CDR1 MNHEY and CDR2 SVGAGI. There are 14 residues in the CDR3. The CDR3 is CASSFIGGITEAFF. In DNA, the CDR3 is TGTGCCAGCAGTTTTATTGGGGGAATCACTGAAGCTTTCTTT.

The chain carries TRBV10-1 and TRBJ1-1, with 10 bases aligning to TRBD1. The CDR3 runs to 15 residues. V lost 6 bases and J lost 5; bases outside the gene matches: 9. Germline-derived CDR1 and CDR2 are WNHNN and SYGVQD (reference sequence). In DNA form, the CDR3 reads TGCGCCAGCAGACAAACCGGGACAGGGGATACTGAAGCTTTCTTT. Translation: CASRQTGTGDTEAFF.

The chain uses TRBV6-6 and TRBJ2-3, with D perhaps TRBD2 (5 bases). Trimming pared 4 bases from V and 6 bases from J, leaving 17 bases between. Germline values: CDR1 MNHNY, CDR2 SVGAGI (reference sequence). This CDR3 has 15 amino acids. The CDR3 region has the DNA TGTGCCAGCAGTTTTCTTTGGCGGTCGGGGGATACGCAGTATTTT. Its protein is CASSFLWRSGDTQYF.

J is TRBJ1-5 and V is TRBV5-1; 10 bases align to TRBD1. CDR3 length: 17 residues. The J segment lost 2 bases and the V segment lost 4 bases, leaving 9 bases of the junction unmatched. Germline V gene sequence: CDR1 SGHRS, CDR2 YFSETQ. DNA of the CDR3: TGCGCCAGCAGCCCCGGGACAGGGGAGATGGGCAATCAGCCCCAGCATTTT. Translated, it gives CASSPGTGEMGNQPQHF.

The V call is TRBV4-1, the J call TRBJ2-7, with 8 nucleotides matching TRBD2. The V segment lost 0 bases and the J segment 2 bases; nucleotides outside the gene matches: 6. The germline gives CDR1 MGHRA, CDR2 YSYEKL. This CDR3 is built from 16 residues. The CDR3 bases are TGCGCCAGCAGCCAAGATCCTAGCGGGCTCACCTACGAGCAGTACTTC. It codes for CASSQDPSGLTYEQYF.

The chain carries TRBV9 and TRBJ1-1; maybe TRBD1 (6 bases). The ends were cut back, 4 bases at V and 2 bases at J, with 15 bases in the middle. CDR1 SGDLS and CDR2 YYNGEE come from the germline V gene. The CDR3 is made up of 15 amino acids. The DNA for the CDR3 is TGTGCCAGCAGCAGCCGGGACATAACCAACACTGAAGCTTTCTTT. This encodes CASSSRDITNTEAFF.

This clone was seen once. The chain uses TRBV6-5 and TRBJ2-7; the D is unclear. The V gene's germline CDR1 is MNHEY and CDR2 SVGAGI. CDR3 length equals 12 residues. The ends were cut back, 7 bases at V and 6 bases at J, with 13 bases in the middle. The CDR3 reads CASNHDPSEQYF. The CDR3 region has the DNA TGTGCCAGCAATCACGACCCCTCCGAGCAGTACTTC.

This rearrangement joins TRBV7-6 to TRBJ2-3, with D uncertain. V lost 1 base to trimming and J lost 1 base, with 0 bases between them. The CDR3 is made up of 12 amino acids. Germline values: CDR1 SGHVS, CDR2 FNYEAQ. In DNA, the CDR3 is TGTGCCAGCAGCTTAGGCACAGATACGCAGTATTTT. It encodes CASSLGTDTQYF.

This chain connects TRBV7-9 to TRBJ2-7; possible D gene TRBD2, 5 bases. CDR3 size: 13 residues. V lost 5 bases, J lost 4 bases, and 12 bases lay in between. Germline lookup yields CDR1 SEHNR and CDR2 FQNEAQ (reference sequence). CDR3 loop: CASSPIGEYEQYF. CDR3 nucleotide sequence: TGTGCCAGCAGCCCCATCGGGGAGTACGAGCAGTACTTC.

The chain uses TRBV28 and TRBJ2-7, with TRBD2 matching 12 bases. The CDR3 is made up of 15 amino acids. V was clipped by 2 bases and J by 4 bases; unmatched bases: 3. The V gene's germline CDR1 is MDHEN and CDR2 SYDVKM. The CDR3 loop is CASSLSTSGRYEQYF. The CDR3 region has the DNA TGTGCCAGCAGTTTAAGTACTAGCGGGAGGTACGAGCAGTACTTC. Supplemented by reference TRBV28 and TRBJ2-7, the full variable domain reads DVKVTQSSRYLVKRTGEKVFLECVQDMDHENMFWYRQDPGLGLRLIYFSYDVKMKEKGDIPEGYSVSREKKERFSLILESASTNQTSMYLCASSLSTSGRYEQYFGPGTRLTVT.

This chain joins TRBV2 and TRBJ2-7, with 8 bases aligning to TRBD2. CDR3 length: 14 residues. Germline loops: CDR1 SNHLY, CDR2 FYNNEI. Trimming at V came to 6 bases and at J to 4 bases, leaving 8 bases not matched to a gene. This chain's CDR3 is CASSPRGGGYEQYF. As DNA, the CDR3 is TGTGCCAGCAGCCCCAGGGGCGGGGGGTACGAGCAGTACTTC. Using reference TRBV2 and TRBJ2-7 for the parts outside the CDR3, the full variable domain is EPEVTQTPSHQVTQMGQEVILRCVPISNHLYFYWYRQILGQKVEFLVSFYNNEISEKSEIFDDQFSVERPDGSNFTLKIRSTKLEDSAMYFCASSPRGGGYEQYFGPGTRLTVT.

This sequence joins TRBV19 and TRBJ2-7, with 11 positions matching TRBD2. The CDR3 extends over 13 amino acids. The germline V gene has CDR1 LNHDA and CDR2 SQIVND (reference sequence). With 6 bases clipped from V and 3 bases from J, the junction kept 1 base outside the gene matches. This CDR3 reads CASRLAGDYEQYF. In DNA form, the CDR3 reads TGTGCCAGTAGACTAGCGGGAGACTACGAGCAGTACTTC.

V and J are TRBV28 and TRBJ2-7; 8 bases are shared with TRBD1. This CDR3 has 15 residues. The junction had 12 bases not matched to a gene; V was cut back by 6 bases and J by 5 bases. Germline V gene sequence: CDR1 MDHEN, CDR2 SYDVKM. The CDR3 DNA reads TGTGCCAGCAGCCCCGGGACAGGTTACCCTAACGAGCAGTACTTC. Its translation: CASSPGTGYPNEQYF.

The gene calls are TRBV2 and TRBJ2-2, with unresolved D. Germline CDR1 is SNHLY and CDR2 is FYNNEI. The CDR3 has 14 amino acids. V was trimmed by 6 bases and J by 3 bases, leaving 11 bases between them. In DNA form, the CDR3 reads TGTGCCAGCAGGACCGGCGTCGACACCGGGGAGCTGTTTTTT. It is translated as CASRTGVDTGELFF.

The V and J genes are TRBV4-2 and TRBJ2-1; a possible D gene is TRBD2 (5 bases). The length of the CDR3 is 14 residues. Per germline, CDR1 LGHNA and CDR2 YNFKEQ. With 0 bases removed from V and 6 bases from J, the gap between germline ends came to 9 bases. In nucleotides, the CDR3 is TGTGCCAGCAGCCAAGAAGGGCTAGCCAATGAGCAGTTCTTC. Protein: CASSQEGLANEQFF.

The chain joins TRBV19 to TRBJ2-7; no definite D call. Between the trimmed V and J ends, which lost 3 bases and 0 bases, there was a span of 9 bases. Germline V gene data show CDR1 as LNHDA and CDR2 as SQIVND (reference sequence). This CDR3 spans 14 amino acids. The CDR3 protein is CASSIIGNSYEQYF. CDR3 nucleotide sequence: TGTGCCAGTAGTATTATCGGCAACTCCTACGAGCAGTACTTC.